This entry concerns a single TCR beta chain. Data came from immunoSEQ multiplex PCR; TCRdb stores just in-frame clones and leaves some out. There are about 120,000 clones in the sample; about 95% occur only once, and 3.6% lies in the top ten. The data originate from a study of control samples from healthy donors and cancer patients. Germline V gene sequence: CDR1 MNHEY, CDR2 SMNVEV (reference sequence). V was cut by 2 bases and J by 3 bases, with 14 bases left in between. This CDR3 region has 15 residues. The sample consisted of blood. This receptor was identified in a man younger than 40 in good health. This chain uses TRBV27 with TRBJ2-7; D not certain. CDR3 in amino acids: CASSLTGLLVYEQYF. CDR3 coding DNA: TGTGCCAGCAGTTTAACGGGCCTCTTGGTCTACGAGCAGTACTTC.